The source of this T cell receptor (beta chain) is a study of a mutant IDH1 vaccine in newly diagnosed glioma. On the study more broadly: Vaccination followed radiotherapy alone by 4-6 weeks, or accompanied temozolomide cycles. The treated population exhibited a male proportion of 62.5%, a female proportion of roughly 40%, and a mean age of roughly 41 years.

Profiled with immunoSEQ multiplex PCR; TCRdb holds only in-frame clones, not every one. The data show 75,000 to 95,000 clones, roughly 86% seen once. A remark on this clone: Its antigen is not known.

Time point meaning: week 47, end of study. Each dose delivered 300 ug of mutant IDH1 20-mer peptide subcutaneously with imiquimod. This CDR3 is 11 amino acids long. Trimming removed 9 bases from V and 6 bases from J, with 11 bases in between. The germline V gene has CDR1 SNHLY and CDR2 FYNNEI. The rearrangement uses TRBV2 and TRBJ1-2; D may be TRBD1 (5 bases). This sequence was found in a woman aged 45-59 years with glioma. This material consisted of PBMCs, taken from a glioma patient whose treatment included an IDH1 peptide vaccine. CDR3 sequence reads: CASGGGDGYTF. CDR3 sequence (DNA): TGTGCCAGTGGGGGGGGAGATGGCTACACCTTC.